One and the same sample provided the 11 T cell receptor beta chains below, sequenced in a study of T cells in Graves' hyperthyroidism and ophthalmopathy. From RNA transcripts, TCR beta CDR3 regions were amplified. HTBI primers were used for first-round RT-PCR of the TCR CDR3. TCRdb re-called the multiplex PCR reads with MiXCR, one entry per CDR3 protein. The sample holds hundreds of thousands of distinct CDR3 sequences, roughly 15% seen once. The sample was blood. These receptors originate from a woman aged 50 to 65 with Graves' ophthalmopathy.

This clonotype was observed at least ten times. The chain combines TRBV7-9 with TRBJ2-5; TRBD1 might be the D (5 bases). The V and J ends lost 5 bases and 5 bases respectively, with 12 bases between them. CDR1 SEHNR and CDR2 FQNEAQ come from the germline V gene (reference sequence). This CDR3 is 13 amino acids long. The CDR3 DNA is TGTGCCAGCAGCCCCGCAGGGTGGGAGACCCAGTACTTC. It is translated as CASSPAGWETQYF.

The table lists this clonotype with a few counts. The rearrangement joins TRBV19 to TRBJ2-7; 7 nucleotides align to TRBD1. There are 15 residues in the CDR3. Per germline, CDR1 LNHDA and CDR2 SQIVND (reference sequence). The V gene end was trimmed by 1 base and the J gene end by 2 bases; junction bases not matched to a gene: 5. The CDR3 loop is CASSIVSGQAYEQYF. DNA for the CDR3: TGTGCCAGTAGTATAGTGTCAGGACAGGCCTACGAGCAGTACTTC.

This clonotype was found a few times. The V call is TRBV20-1, the J call TRBJ2-1; possible D gene TRBD2, 5 bases. This CDR3 comprises 14 residues. Germline loops: CDR1 DFQATT, CDR2 SNEGSKA (reference sequence). The V gene lost 6 bases and the J gene lost 5 bases, with 17 bases spanning the gap. CDR3 DNA sequence: TGCAGTGCGAGAAACACGGGATTCAACAATGAGCAGTTCTTC. Protein sequence: CSARNTGFNNEQFF.

This clonotype occurred many times. The J gene is TRBJ1-4, the V gene TRBV28, with unresolved D. Germline V CDR1 and CDR2: MDHEN, SYDVKM. Trimming shortened V by 6 bases and J by 4 bases, and 12 bases separated the two germline ends. The CDR3 covers 14 residues. The chain's CDR3 is CASSLAGVNEKLFF. In DNA form, the CDR3 reads TGTGCCAGCAGCCTGGCAGGAGTTAATGAAAAACTGTTTTTT.

The table lists this clonotype with many counts. The rearrangement joins TRBV28 to TRBJ2-7, with unresolved D. The CDR3 consists of 13 residues. V gave up 2 bases and J gave up 7 bases, with 12 bases separating them. Per germline, CDR1 MDHEN and CDR2 SYDVKM. CDR3 DNA: TGTGCCAGCAGTTTAATTGAGAAGATGGAGCAGTACTTC. Translated, it gives CASSLIEKMEQYF.

This clonotype appeared a few times. The chain carries TRBV30 and TRBJ1-5, with D maybe TRBD1 (5 bases). CDR3 length: 16 residues. V lost 0 bases to trimming and J lost 0 bases, with 12 bases between them. Germline-derived CDR1 and CDR2 are GTSNPN and SVGIG (reference sequence). This chain's CDR3 is CAWSVRGTISNQPQHF. The CDR3 nucleotides are TGTGCCTGGAGTGTCCGGGGCACGATTAGCAATCAGCCCCAGCATTTT.

This clonotype was detected ten times or more. The rearrangement uses TRBV20-1 and TRBJ1-5; D uncertain. Germline V gene data show CDR1 as DFQATT and CDR2 as SNEGSKA (reference sequence). The CDR3 is 14 amino acids. V dropped 0 bases and J dropped 4 bases, with 10 bases sitting between them. CDR3 amino acids: CSARERSVNQPQHF. CDR3 sequence (DNA): TGCAGTGCTAGAGAACGGTCCGTAAATCAGCCCCAGCATTTT.

CDR3 bases: TGTGCCAGTAGTATTAGGGGCAGAGCCGGGACCGGGGAGCTGTTTTTT. Protein sequence: CASSIRGRAGTGELFF. The gene calls are TRBV19 and TRBJ2-2, with a weak D call TRBD1 (5 bases). The CDR3 is 16 amino acids. Trimming removed 3 bases at V and 5 bases at J, with 16 bases between. Germline V gives CDR1 LNHDA, CDR2 SQIVND (reference sequence).

At least ten counts were recorded for this clonotype. J is TRBJ2-1 and V is TRBV5-1; the D is unclear. V gave up 0 bases and J gave up 8 bases, with 6 bases separating them. The CDR3 is 12 residues long. Per germline, CDR1 SGHRS and CDR2 YFSETQ. Written as DNA, the CDR3 is TGCGCCAGCAGCTTGGATGTGGATGAGCAGTTCTTC. The encoded protein is CASSLDVDEQFF.

Many counts were recorded for this clonotype. This chain joins TRBV14 and TRBJ2-5; 8 bases line up with TRBD2. V dropped 5 bases and J dropped 5; count of bases not matched to a gene: 7. Germline CDR1 is SGHDN and CDR2 is FVKESK. The CDR3 spans 14 residues. DNA for the CDR3: TGTGCCAGCAGCAGAAGAGCGGGAGTGGAGACCCAGTACTTC. Its translation is CASSRRAGVETQYF.

There are many counts of this clonotype. The V and J genes are TRBV28 and TRBJ2-2; a possible D gene is TRBD1 (6 bases). The CDR3 contains 15 residues. Germline V CDR1 and CDR2: MDHEN, SYDVKM. Trimming took 5 bases from V and 1 from J, leaving 11 bases between them. The CDR3: CASSDLDRNTGELFF. The CDR3 DNA sequence: TGTGCCAGCAGTGACCTGGACAGGAACACCGGGGAGCTGTTTTTT.